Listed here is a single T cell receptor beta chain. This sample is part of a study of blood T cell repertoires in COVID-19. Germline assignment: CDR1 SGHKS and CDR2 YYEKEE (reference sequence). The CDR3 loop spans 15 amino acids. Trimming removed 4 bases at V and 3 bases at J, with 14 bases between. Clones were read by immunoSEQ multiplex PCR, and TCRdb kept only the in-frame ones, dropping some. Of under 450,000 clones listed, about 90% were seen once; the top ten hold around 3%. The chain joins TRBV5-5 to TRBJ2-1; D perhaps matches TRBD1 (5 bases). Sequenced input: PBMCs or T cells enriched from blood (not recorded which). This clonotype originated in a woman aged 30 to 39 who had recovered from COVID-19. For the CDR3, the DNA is TGTGCCAGCAGCCTAAGGGGCCCTGTCTACAATGAGCAGTTCTTC. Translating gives CASSLRGPVYNEQFF. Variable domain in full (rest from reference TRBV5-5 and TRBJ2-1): DAGVTQSPTHLIKTRGQQVTLRCSPISGHKSVSWYQQVLGQGPQFIFQYYEKEERGRGNFPDRFSARQFPNYSSELNVNALLLGDSALYLCASSLRGPVYNEQFFGPGTRLTVL.